Listed below are T cell receptor beta chains from one sample, sequenced in a study of T cell responses to AZD1222 COVID-19 vaccine. The protocol was immunoSEQ multiplex PCR, while the TCRdb copy is restricted to in-frame clones and leaves out a portion. The data hold roughly 93,000 clones, with 70% to 90% observed a single time. The sample in question was peripheral blood, obtained on day 0 of AZD1222 vaccination. These receptors were obtained from an adult in good health. Each CDR3 is given with its conserved first and last residue.

TRBJ1-1 | TRBV28 | CATRTGGTEAFF
TRBJ1-1 | TRBV7-2 | CASSLVFPNTEAFF
TRBJ1-3 | TRBV3-1/TRBV3-2 | CASSQLQGTSGNTIYF
TRBJ2-1 | TRBV12-5 | CASGLAGLANNEQFF
TRBJ2-5 | TRBV4-3 | CASSPHLGQGLTETQYF
TRBJ1-1 | TRBV7-2 | CASSLVWVGPTMNTEAFF
TRBJ1-6 | TRBV6-1 | CASSEAGNNSPLHF
TRBJ1-1 | TRBV5-5 | CASSSRTVNTEAFF
TRBJ2-7 | TRBV12-3/TRBV12-4 | CASSLMRENKQYF
TRBJ2-5 | TRBV6-1 | CASSATGTGDFETQYF
TRBJ2-1 | TRBV2 | CASSGTGQTYNEQFF
TRBJ1-2 | TRBV5-1 | CASSLGSPYSYGYTF
TRBJ1-1 | TRBV7-6 | CASGNLEDTEAFF
TRBJ2-2 | TRBV25-1 | CASTSLFTGELFF
TRBJ1-2 | TRBV30 | CAWKGYGYTF
TRBJ2-2 | TRBV3-1/TRBV3-2 | CASSQRPAGDTGELFF
TRBJ2-4 | TRBV28 | CASSGRDLAKNIQYF
TRBJ1-2 | TRBV12-3/TRBV12-4 | CASTLVGYGYTF
TRBJ2-3 | TRBV7-2 | CASSSPDTQYF
TRBJ1-2 | TRBV19 | CASSPSDLVYGYTF
TRBJ2-5 | TRBV10-3 | CAISDRVQETQYF
TRBJ1-1 | TRBV10-2 | CASSEYSNTEAFF
TRBJ1-1 | TRBV12-3/TRBV12-4 | CASSFGQGAFF
TRBJ1-1 | TRBV18 | CASLTRGSEAFF
TRBJ1-1 | TRBV6-5 | CASSYDREGSEAFF
TRBJ1-2 | TRBV7-9 | CASSFGGHKGTF
TRBJ1-1 | TRBV6-5 | CASRDRGYAEAFF
TRBJ2-3 | TRBV9 | CASSANDRGTDTQYF
TRBJ1-5 | TRBV2 | CASDSQGDQPQHF
TRBJ1-1 | TRBV27 | CASSFEDWTGDIEAFF
TRBJ1-3 | TRBV7-6 | CASSRSLSQGHRGNTIYF
TRBJ1-2 | TRBV6-6 | CASSYSRTGNYGYTF
TRBJ2-6 | TRBV4-3 | CASSQDGSSGANVLTF
TRBJ1-1 | TRBV9 | CASSGGQVTEAFF
TRBJ2-3 | TRBV19 | CACARQLSTDTQYF
TRBJ2-2 | TRBV9 | CASSTRTAANTGELFF
TRBJ1-1 | TRBV10-3 | CAISGSGTEAFF
TRBJ2-1 | TRBV7-3 | CASSLTSRAYNEQFF
TRBJ1-6 | TRBV2 | CASGEARIF
TRBJ1-1 | TRBV12-3/TRBV12-4 | CASRTGNTEAFF
TRBJ1-1 | TRBV7-2 | CASRAQRNTEAFF
TRBJ2-7 | TRBV7-2 | CASSPRDRVFSYEQYF
TRBJ1-2 | TRBV7-9 | CASSFSQDRQWGGYTF